This entry describes one TCR beta chain. CDR1 is MGHRA, CDR2 YSYEKL, per germline. CDR3 length equals 15 residues. V was pared by 3 bases and J by 4 bases, with 16 bases between. On sorted subsets, replicate PCRs used 200 to 250 ng DNA, or about 30,000 T cell genomes. Per the original data handling: Filtering differed because ImmunoSEQ produced junction-only sequences that carried no quality scores. Profiling relied on immunoSEQ multiplex PCR, and the TCRdb table lists in-frame clones only, not all of them. The V and J calls and the clone size are those of that table, but D and trimming were determined from the DNA. The data contain 800,000 to 950,000 clones, approximately 96% of them seen just once; the ten biggest clones take up about 0.21%. Positive CCR7 selection of CD45RO-negative cells yielded the naive CD8 cells, and terminally differentiated effector memory CD45RA+ cells were excluded. The data stem from a study of shared clonotypes between healthy human individuals.

The chain couples TRBV4-1 to TRBJ2-7; weak D call: TRBD1 (6 bases). The sequence was collected from a man in his thirties or forties in good health. The sequencing sample was made of naive CD8+ T cells sorted from blood. The CDR3: CASSQVASGVYEQYF. The CDR3 DNA follows: TGCGCCAGCAGCCAGGTGGCTTCAGGGGTTTACGAGCAGTACTTC.